These T cell receptor beta chains were read from a single sample in a study of T cells after yellow fever vaccination. One entry per CDR3 protein, called by TCRdb with MiXCR from the 5' RACE reads. The table records around 610,000 distinct CDR3 sequences, around an eighth of them present only once. This specimen consisted of PBMCs, obtained on the day of the yellow fever booster vaccination. The receptors stem from a young man who received the YFV17D yellow fever vaccine. The CDR3 runs from the conserved cysteine through the conserved F or W. The D gene is left open where the match is weak. Rows may omit the clone size; those that give it use once, few, many or a size class.

D gene: TRBD2; V gene: TRBV29-1; J gene: TRBJ2-7; clone size: few; CDR3 protein: CSAIGTSGSSYEQYF; CDR3 DNA: TGCAGCGCAATAGGGACTAGCGGGAGTTCCTACGAGCAGTACTTC
D gene: TRBD2; V gene: TRBV7-2; J gene: TRBJ2-7; clone size: few; CDR3 protein: CASSESGRAFEQYF; CDR3 DNA: TGTGCCAGCAGCGAGAGCGGGAGGGCCTTCGAGCAGTACTTC
D gene: TRBD2; V gene: TRBV5-6; J gene: TRBJ2-7; clone size: NA; CDR3 protein: CASSSTSIPYEQYF; CDR3 DNA: TGTGCCAGCAGCTCGACTAGCATACCCTACGAGCAGTACTTC
D gene: TRBD2; V gene: TRBV5-4; J gene: TRBJ2-3; clone size: NA; CDR3 protein: CASSLGIAGRGTQYF; CDR3 DNA: TGTGCCAGCAGCTTGGGGATAGCGGGAAGGGGTACGCAGTATTTT
D gene: NA; V gene: TRBV7-2; J gene: TRBJ2-3; clone size: NA; CDR3 protein: CASSPSRAGPTDTQYF; CDR3 DNA: TGTGCCAGCAGCCCCTCTCGAGCGGGCCCCACAGATACGCAGTATTTT
D gene: NA; V gene: TRBV7-2; J gene: TRBJ2-1; clone size: many; CDR3 protein: CASSSYTRNEQFF; CDR3 DNA: TGTGCCAGCAGCTCGTATACGAGGAATGAGCAGTTCTTC
D gene: TRBD1; V gene: TRBV28; J gene: TRBJ1-2; clone size: few; CDR3 protein: CASSLTGDGNYGYTF; CDR3 DNA: TGTGCCAGCAGTCTAACAGGGGATGGCAACTATGGCTACACCTTC
D gene: TRBD1; V gene: TRBV7-2; J gene: TRBJ2-1; clone size: few; CDR3 protein: CASSPDRDYNEQFF; CDR3 DNA: TGTGCCAGCAGCCCCGACAGGGATTACAATGAGCAGTTCTTC
D gene: NA; V gene: TRBV4-3; J gene: TRBJ1-2; clone size: NA; CDR3 protein: CASSLVAAGAYGYTF; CDR3 DNA: TGCGCCAGCAGTTTAGTAGCCGCAGGCGCTTATGGCTACACCTTC
D gene: NA; V gene: TRBV29-1; J gene: TRBJ2-6; clone size: many; CDR3 protein: CSVPRTLSSGANVLTF; CDR3 DNA: TGCAGCGTTCCCCGGACACTCTCCTCTGGGGCCAACGTCCTGACTTTC
D gene: NA; V gene: TRBV7-2; J gene: TRBJ2-7; clone size: many; CDR3 protein: CASGRSSYEQYF; CDR3 DNA: TGTGCCAGCGGGAGGAGCTCCTACGAGCAGTACTTC
D gene: NA; V gene: TRBV29-1; J gene: TRBJ2-3; clone size: many; CDR3 protein: CSVGGLTQYF; CDR3 DNA: TGCAGCGTTGGGGGGCTTACGCAGTATTTT
D gene: NA; V gene: TRBV20-1; J gene: TRBJ2-2; clone size: many; CDR3 protein: CSAALAGTNTGELFF; CDR3 DNA: TGCAGTGCTGCTCTAGCCGGCACGAACACCGGGGAGCTGTTTTTT
D gene: TRBD2; V gene: TRBV27; J gene: TRBJ2-3; clone size: NA; CDR3 protein: CASSPTQGGRLLSSTDTQYF; CDR3 DNA: TGTGCCAGCAGTCCCACTCAGGGCGGGAGACTCCTGTCTAGCACAGATACGCAGTATTTT
D gene: TRBD2; V gene: TRBV18; J gene: TRBJ2-3; clone size: few; CDR3 protein: CASSPVGGSRDTQYF; CDR3 DNA: TGTGCCAGCTCACCAGTCGGCGGGAGTAGAGATACGCAGTATTTT
D gene: NA; V gene: TRBV7-9; J gene: TRBJ1-1; clone size: NA; CDR3 protein: CASSLDPTVNTEAFF; CDR3 DNA: TGTGCCAGCAGCTTAGACCCGACAGTGAACACTGAAGCTTTCTTT
D gene: NA; V gene: TRBV5-1; J gene: TRBJ2-5; clone size: few; CDR3 protein: CASHPGNLQETQYF; CDR3 DNA: TGCGCCAGTCACCCCGGCAATCTCCAAGAGACCCAGTACTTC
D gene: NA; V gene: TRBV5-4; J gene: TRBJ2-5; clone size: NA; CDR3 protein: CASSPTGTLQETQYF; CDR3 DNA: TGTGCCAGCAGTCCGACCGGGACACTCCAAGAGACCCAGTACTTC
D gene: TRBD1; V gene: TRBV7-2; J gene: TRBJ2-7; clone size: NA; CDR3 protein: CASSAWDRGEQYF; CDR3 DNA: TGTGCCAGCAGCGCGTGGGACAGGGGTGAGCAGTACTTC
D gene: NA; V gene: TRBV15; J gene: TRBJ2-5; clone size: once; CDR3 protein: CATSRDFGSFGETQYF; CDR3 DNA: TGTGCCACCAGCAGAGATTTCGGGAGTTTCGGTGAGACCCAGTACTTC
D gene: NA; V gene: TRBV19; J gene: TRBJ2-5; clone size: NA; CDR3 protein: CASSISGSGKTQYF; CDR3 DNA: TGTGCCAGTAGTATATCTGGGAGTGGAAAGACCCAGTACTTC
D gene: NA; V gene: TRBV5-1; J gene: TRBJ2-1; clone size: NA; CDR3 protein: CASSPGTVRNEQFF; CDR3 DNA: TGCGCCAGCAGCCCGGGGACCGTCCGGAATGAGCAGTTCTTC
D gene: TRBD2; V gene: TRBV2; J gene: TRBJ2-1; clone size: few; CDR3 protein: CASSPGLAFYNEQFF; CDR3 DNA: TGTGCCAGTTCACCGGGACTAGCCTTCTACAATGAGCAGTTCTTC
D gene: NA; V gene: TRBV12-3/TRBV12-4; J gene: TRBJ2-7; clone size: few; CDR3 protein: CASRTMSSEQYF; CDR3 DNA: TGTGCCAGCAGGACGATGAGCTCCGAGCAGTACTTC
D gene: TRBD1; V gene: TRBV20-1; J gene: TRBJ2-7; clone size: few; CDR3 protein: CSAHLRDRGFYEQYF; CDR3 DNA: TGCAGTGCCCATCTCCGGGACAGGGGCTTCTACGAGCAGTACTTC
D gene: NA; V gene: TRBV15; J gene: TRBJ2-2; clone size: few; CDR3 protein: CATSRDPNTGELFF; CDR3 DNA: TGTGCCACCAGCAGAGATCCTAACACCGGGGAGCTGTTTTTT
D gene: TRBD2; V gene: TRBV20-1; J gene: TRBJ2-1; clone size: NA; CDR3 protein: CSARDQASGSYNEQFF; CDR3 DNA: TGCAGTGCTAGAGACCAGGCGAGCGGGAGTTACAATGAGCAGTTCTTC
D gene: NA; V gene: TRBV24-1; J gene: TRBJ2-2; clone size: NA; CDR3 protein: CATSDGGFRNTGELFF; CDR3 DNA: TGTGCCACCAGTGATGGTGGGTTTAGGAACACCGGGGAGCTGTTTTTT
D gene: TRBD1; V gene: TRBV11-2; J gene: TRBJ2-4; clone size: NA; CDR3 protein: CASSGTGAGLNIQYF; CDR3 DNA: TGTGCCAGCAGCGGAACAGGGGCGGGTTTGAACATTCAGTACTTC
D gene: TRBD1; V gene: TRBV9; J gene: TRBJ1-2; clone size: NA; CDR3 protein: CASSSQDRSYGYTF; CDR3 DNA: TGTGCCAGCAGCTCACAGGACAGGAGTTATGGCTACACCTTC
D gene: NA; V gene: TRBV4-3; J gene: TRBJ2-1; clone size: many; CDR3 protein: CASSQGGYEQFF; CDR3 DNA: TGCGCCAGCAGCCAAGGGGGCTATGAGCAGTTCTTC
D gene: NA; V gene: TRBV20-1; J gene: TRBJ1-1; clone size: few; CDR3 protein: CSARVGSRGVLMNTEAFF; CDR3 DNA: TGCAGTGCTAGAGTGGGGTCCCGGGGGGTCCTCATGAACACTGAAGCTTTCTTT
D gene: TRBD1; V gene: TRBV20-1; J gene: TRBJ1-5; clone size: few; CDR3 protein: CSAKRGTGRDQPQHF; CDR3 DNA: TGCAGTGCTAAAAGAGGGACAGGGAGAGATCAGCCCCAGCATTTT
D gene: TRBD2; V gene: TRBV15; J gene: TRBJ2-1; clone size: NA; CDR3 protein: CATGIAGVSYNEQFF; CDR3 DNA: TGTGCCACCGGGATAGCGGGAGTTTCCTACAATGAGCAGTTCTTC
D gene: TRBD1; V gene: TRBV4-1; J gene: TRBJ1-4; clone size: few; CDR3 protein: CASSQDTGARAVEKLFF; CDR3 DNA: TGCGCCAGCAGCCAGGATACAGGGGCGAGGGCAGTTGAAAAACTGTTTTTT
D gene: TRBD2; V gene: TRBV5-1; J gene: TRBJ2-5; clone size: NA; CDR3 protein: CASSSGLAGPKVQETQYF; CDR3 DNA: TGCGCCAGCAGCAGCGGACTAGCGGGACCTAAGGTACAAGAGACCCAGTACTTC
D gene: TRBD2; V gene: TRBV29-1; J gene: TRBJ2-1; clone size: few; CDR3 protein: CSVVAGAQFF; CDR3 DNA: TGCAGCGTTGTAGCGGGAGCACAGTTCTTC
D gene: NA; V gene: TRBV9; J gene: TRBJ2-3; clone size: NA; CDR3 protein: CASSVATDTQYF; CDR3 DNA: TGTGCCAGCAGCGTAGCCACAGATACGCAGTATTTT
D gene: TRBD2; V gene: TRBV15; J gene: TRBJ2-1; clone size: NA; CDR3 protein: CATSRDSLGTSVNEQFF; CDR3 DNA: TGTGCCACCAGCAGAGACTCCCTTGGGACTAGCGTCAATGAGCAGTTCTTC
D gene: NA; V gene: TRBV20-1; J gene: TRBJ1-6; clone size: NA; CDR3 protein: CSARDRASGPRISYNSPLHF; CDR3 DNA: TGCAGTGCTAGAGATAGGGCCTCCGGACCCAGGATCTCCTATAATTCACCCCTCCACTTT
D gene: TRBD1; V gene: TRBV12-3/TRBV12-4; J gene: TRBJ2-5; clone size: NA; CDR3 protein: CASSVGDRGKETQYF; CDR3 DNA: TGTGCCAGCAGTGTAGGGGACAGGGGAAAAGAGACCCAGTACTTC
D gene: NA; V gene: TRBV6-5; J gene: TRBJ2-5; clone size: few; CDR3 protein: CASSYGRGIETQYF; CDR3 DNA: TGTGCCAGCAGTTATGGCCGGGGTATAGAGACCCAGTACTTC
D gene: NA; V gene: TRBV14; J gene: TRBJ2-1; clone size: few; CDR3 protein: CASSQGPAGEQFF; CDR3 DNA: TGTGCCAGCAGCCAAGGCCCGGCGGGTGAGCAGTTCTTC
D gene: TRBD2; V gene: TRBV9; J gene: TRBJ2-7; clone size: few; CDR3 protein: CASSAIGTSGMSEQYF; CDR3 DNA: TGTGCCAGCAGCGCTATAGGGACTAGCGGGATGAGCGAGCAGTACTTC
D gene: NA; V gene: TRBV10-3; J gene: TRBJ2-3; clone size: few; CDR3 protein: CAISGGVVTDTQYF; CDR3 DNA: TGTGCCATCAGTGGCGGGGTAGTCACAGATACGCAGTATTTT
D gene: NA; V gene: TRBV6-2/TRBV6-3; J gene: TRBJ2-7; clone size: few; CDR3 protein: CASTPGLHASKQYF; CDR3 DNA: TGTGCCAGCACCCCGGGACTCCACGCTTCCAAGCAGTACTTC
D gene: TRBD1; V gene: TRBV29-1; J gene: TRBJ1-4; clone size: NA; CDR3 protein: CSVERGTGWGGKLFF; CDR3 DNA: TGCAGCGTTGAACGGGGGACAGGGTGGGGTGGAAAACTGTTTTTT